Given below is one TCR beta chain in context. CDR3 size: 14 residues. V was pared by 1 base and J by 2 bases, with 8 bases between. Germline CDR1 MNHEY, CDR2 SMNVEV (reference sequence). The data derive from a study of blood T cell repertoires in COVID-19. Study-wide context: Both acute and convalescent COVID-19 samples were obtained from the United States, Italy and Spain. PBMCs, B-cell-depleted T cells, or T cells were the source of the cDNA or gDNA that made up the material.

Per the original methods: The assay estimated nucleated cells by amplifying reference gene primers. TCRdb keeps only in-frame clones here, not all; method: immunoSEQ multiplex PCR. V and J calls and clone size come straight from that table; D and trimming were deduced from the DNA. The data hold about 240,000 clones, with about 80% observed a single time. The sequencing input was peripheral blood. The rearrangement uses TRBV27 and TRBJ1-1; D is perhaps TRBD1 (5 bases). The clonotype was recovered from a woman of 80 years or more with acute or convalescent COVID-19. CDR3 coding DNA: TGTGCCAGCAGTTTATGGGGGGAAAACACTGAAGCTTTCTTT. This gives the protein CASSLWGENTEAFF.